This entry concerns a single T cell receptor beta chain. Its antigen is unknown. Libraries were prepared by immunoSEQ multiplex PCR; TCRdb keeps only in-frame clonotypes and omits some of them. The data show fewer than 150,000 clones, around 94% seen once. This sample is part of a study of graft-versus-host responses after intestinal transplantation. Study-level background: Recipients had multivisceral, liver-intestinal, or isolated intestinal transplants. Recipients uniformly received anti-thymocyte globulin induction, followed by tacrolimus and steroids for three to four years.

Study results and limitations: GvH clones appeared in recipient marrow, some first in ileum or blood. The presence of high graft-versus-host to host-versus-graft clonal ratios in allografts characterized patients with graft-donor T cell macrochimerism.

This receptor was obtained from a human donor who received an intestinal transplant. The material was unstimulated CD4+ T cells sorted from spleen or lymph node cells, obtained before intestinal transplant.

CDR3 region: CASGIGVEQFF. In DNA form, the CDR3 reads TGTGCCAGCGGAATCGGGGTTGAGCAGTTCTTC. The chain uses TRBV2 and TRBJ2-1, with D possibly being TRBD2 (5 bases). V lost 8 bases, J lost 9 bases, and 11 bases lay in between. CDR3 length equals 11 residues. CDR1 SNHLY and CDR2 FYNNEI come from the germline V gene.